A selection of T cell receptor beta chains follows, all from one sample in a study of T-cell reconstitution after alpha-beta-depleted transplantation in children. TCRdb re-called the PCR reads with MiXCR, one entry per CDR3 protein. This table has 800,000 to 1,000,000 distinct CDR3 sequences, about 29% appearing once. Here the sequenced sample was PBMCs, mostly from graft donor cells, taken 360 days after TCRalphabeta/CD19-depleted stem cell transplant. The receptors shown here come from a boy under two years old who had a stem cell transplant for SCID, so the T cells may come from the graft donor. Each CDR3 is given with its conserved first and last residue. Fields, in order: CDR3 length, D gene, V gene, clone size, J gene, CDR3 DNA, CDR3 protein. D genes are given only for firm matches. Clone size, where shown, is once, few, many, or a class for clones that have expanded.

length: 15; D: -; V: TRBV4-3; size: -; J: TRBJ1-5; DNA: TGCGCCAGCAGCTCCTCTCTGGGAGGCAATCAGCCCCAGCATTTT; CDR3: CASSSSLGGNQPQHF
length: 15; D: -; V: TRBV29-1; size: -; J: TRBJ2-7; DNA: TGCAGCGTTGAAGGGGGCGGACTGGGCAGCTACGAGCAGTACTTC; CDR3: CSVEGGGLGSYEQYF
length: 17; D: -; V: TRBV19; size: -; J: TRBJ2-1; DNA: TGTGCCAGTAGTATAGATAGAGGGATAGGGCCTAAGGATGAGCAGTTCTTC; CDR3: CASSIDRGIGPKDEQFF
length: 15; D: -; V: TRBV2; size: -; J: TRBJ1-1; DNA: TGTGCCAGCAGTGAGGCAACAGGTATGAACACTGAAGCTTTCTTT; CDR3: CASSEATGMNTEAFF
length: 15; D: -; V: TRBV12-3/TRBV12-4; size: -; J: TRBJ2-1; DNA: TGTGCCAGCAGTTCACCCCCGGGGGGCAGGAATGAGCAGTTCTTC; CDR3: CASSSPPGGRNEQFF
length: 12; D: -; V: TRBV15; size: -; J: TRBJ1-5; DNA: TGTGCCACCAGCGACAGGAATCAGCCCCAGCATTTT; CDR3: CATSDRNQPQHF
length: 12; D: TRBD1; V: TRBV3-1; size: -; J: TRBJ1-1; DNA: TGTGCCAGCAGCCAGTTGGACAGGGGAACTTTCTTT; CDR3: CASSQLDRGTFF
length: 17; D: -; V: TRBV5-1; size: -; J: TRBJ2-7; DNA: TGCGCCAGCAGCTTGGTGTTCTGGGGGACTTCCTCTTCCGAGCAGTACTTC; CDR3: CASSLVFWGTSSSEQYF
length: 14; D: -; V: TRBV20-1; size: few; J: TRBJ2-2; DNA: TGCAGTGCCCGGGGCGCTGGGAGGTCCGGGGAGCTGTTTTTT; CDR3: CSARGAGRSGELFF
length: 15; D: -; V: TRBV20-1; size: -; J: TRBJ2-2; DNA: TGCAGTGCAGCCCAGACTAGTAAGAAAGCCGGGGAGCTGTTTTTT; CDR3: CSAAQTSKKAGELFF
length: 13; D: TRBD1; V: TRBV20-1; size: few; J: TRBJ2-7; DNA: TGCAGTTACGGTAGTACAGGGGACTACGAGCAGTACTTC; CDR3: CSYGSTGDYEQYF
length: 17; D: -; V: TRBV9; size: -; J: TRBJ2-3; DNA: TGTGCCAGCAGCGCCCGCAAGGGGTATGCGAGCACAGATACGCAGTATTTT; CDR3: CASSARKGYASTDTQYF
length: 17; D: TRBD2; V: TRBV4-1; size: -; J: TRBJ2-1; DNA: TGCGCCAGCAGCCAAGAAGCGGGACTAGCGGGGGGTTATGAGCAGTTCTTC; CDR3: CASSQEAGLAGGYEQFF
length: 17; D: -; V: TRBV4-1; size: few; J: TRBJ1-5; DNA: TGCGCCAGCAGCCAAGTCAGCGGTGGGTATAGCAATCAGCCCCAGCATTTT; CDR3: CASSQVSGGYSNQPQHF
length: 12; D: -; V: TRBV29-1; size: -; J: TRBJ1-1; DNA: TGCAGCGCCCTTCAACATCCGACTGAAGCTTTCTTT; CDR3: CSALQHPTEAFF
length: 15; D: TRBD1; V: TRBV10-3; size: few; J: TRBJ2-5; DNA: TGTGCCATCAGTGAGACAGGGGGCTCGGTGGAGACCCAGTACTTC; CDR3: CAISETGGSVETQYF
length: 15; D: TRBD2; V: TRBV12-3/TRBV12-4; size: -; J: TRBJ2-5; DNA: TGTGCCAGCAGTTTTTCCCAGGGAGGGCGAGAGACCCAGTACTTC; CDR3: CASSFSQGGRETQYF
length: 15; D: -; V: TRBV19; size: few; J: TRBJ2-5; DNA: TGTGCCAGTAGCGCCCAGCGCACACCACAAGAGACCCAGTACTTC; CDR3: CASSAQRTPQETQYF
length: 14; D: -; V: TRBV4-2; size: once; J: TRBJ2-5; DNA: TGTGCCAGCAGCCCAATGGGGGTACGGGAGACCCAGTACTTC; CDR3: CASSPMGVRETQYF
length: 12; D: -; V: TRBV4-3; size: -; J: TRBJ2-7; DNA: TGCGCCAGCAGCAAGGGGACTTCTGTGCAGTACTTC; CDR3: CASSKGTSVQYF
length: 13; D: TRBD1; V: TRBV29-1; size: few; J: TRBJ1-1; DNA: TGCAGCGTTCTCGGGGACAGTTACACTGAAGCTTTCTTT; CDR3: CSVLGDSYTEAFF
length: 15; D: -; V: TRBV7-2; size: few; J: TRBJ2-3; DNA: TGTGCCACCTCCCTTAGAGGGGGAAGAAGAGATACGCAGTATTTT; CDR3: CATSLRGGRRDTQYF
length: 16; D: -; V: TRBV12-3/TRBV12-4; size: few; J: TRBJ2-1; DNA: TGTGCCAGCAGTTTAGTGCTAGGGTTTGGGGGCAATGAGCAGTTCTTC; CDR3: CASSLVLGFGGNEQFF
length: 14; D: -; V: TRBV6-1; size: -; J: TRBJ1-5; DNA: TGTGCCAGCAGCGGCCAGGGACGCAATCAGCCCCAGCATTTT; CDR3: CASSGQGRNQPQHF
length: 14; D: -; V: TRBV10-3; size: few; J: TRBJ1-1; DNA: TGTGCCATCAGTGAGTGGACTTCTAGTACTGAAGCTTTCTTT; CDR3: CAISEWTSSTEAFF
length: 15; D: -; V: TRBV6-1; size: -; J: TRBJ1-1; DNA: TGTGCCAGCAGTGAAGGCAGGACAGATCCAACTGAAGCTTTCTTT; CDR3: CASSEGRTDPTEAFF
length: 15; D: TRBD2; V: TRBV27; size: -; J: TRBJ2-1; DNA: TGTGCCAGCAGCCAGCGGGGGGGCTCCTACAATGAGCAGTTCTTC; CDR3: CASSQRGGSYNEQFF